Presented here are 17 T cell receptor beta chains from one specimen sequenced in a study of blood T cell repertoires in COVID-19. Using immunoSEQ multiplex PCR, the repertoire was profiled, and TCRdb retains in-frame clones only, with some absent. The table records roughly 180,000 clones, around four fifths of them present only once. Sequenced: PBMCs or T cells enriched from blood (not recorded which). These TCRs come from a woman aged 50 to 60 who had recovered from COVID-19.

The gene calls are TRBV27 and TRBJ2-5, with TRBD2 as a possible D gene (6 bases). The germline V gene encodes CDR1 MNHEY and CDR2 SMNVEV (reference sequence). V was shortened by 4 bases and J by 5 bases, with 14 bases between the two germline ends. The CDR3 consists of 14 residues. The CDR3 nucleotides read TGTGCCAGCAGTTCCTCCCGACTAGGGGAGACCCAGTACTTC. It is translated as CASSSSRLGETQYF.

The V and J genes are TRBV29-1 and TRBJ2-5; the D is unclear. V shed 6 bases and J shed 5 bases, with 10 bases lying between them. The germline gives CDR1 SQVTM, CDR2 ANQGSEA. CDR3 length: 11 amino acids. The CDR3, as DNA: TGCAGCGTGACTGTACTGGAGACCCAGTACTTC. This gives the protein CSVTVLETQYF.

V and J are TRBV18 and TRBJ2-7, with 10 bases matching TRBD2. V shed 2 bases and J 6 bases; nucleotides not matched to a gene: 4. Per germline, CDR1 KGHSH and CDR2 LQKENI. The CDR3 runs 14 residues. The CDR3 spells CASSPTAGGREQYV. In DNA form, the CDR3 reads TGTGCCAGCTCACCAACAGCGGGGGGGCGCGAGCAGTACGTC.

The gene calls are TRBV19 and TRBJ1-1, with D hard to call. CDR1 and CDR2 from the germline V gene are LNHDA and SQIVND (reference sequence). The length of the CDR3 is 15 residues. V was cut by 5 bases and J by 0 bases, with 13 bases left in between. CDR3 nucleotide sequence: TGTGCCAGTAGTTCGGAGGCCCTCATGAACACTGAAGCTTTCTTT. Its protein product is CASSSEALMNTEAFF. The full variable domain, completed using reference TRBV19 and TRBJ1-1, is DGGITQSPKYLFRKEGQNVTLSCEQNLNHDAMYWYRQDPGQGLRLIYYSQIVNDFQKGDIAEGYSVSREKKESFPLTVTSAQKNPTAFYLCASSSEALMNTEAFFGQGTRLTVV.

The chain recombines TRBV25-1 with TRBJ2-5; 8 positions match TRBD1. From germline, CDR1 is MGHDK and CDR2 SYGVNS. V dropped 7 bases and J dropped 2; count of bases not matched to a gene: 3. This CDR3 region has 13 residues. The CDR3 loop is CASIRTGQETQYF. In DNA, the CDR3 is TGTGCCAGCATAAGGACAGGGCAAGAGACCCAGTACTTC.

This clone has more than one count but fewer than ten. This chain connects TRBV10-1 to TRBJ2-1; a weak D match, TRBD2 (6 bases). V shed 8 bases and J shed 7 bases, with 15 bases lying between them. This CDR3 region has 13 residues. Germline V gene lookup returns CDR1 WNHNN and CDR2 SYGVQD (reference sequence). CDR3 protein: CASRGLAGNEQFF. The CDR3 coding sequence is TGCGCCAGCCGGGGACTTGCCGGGAATGAGCAGTTCTTC.

The V and J genes are TRBV28 and TRBJ1-1; possible D gene TRBD1, 5 bases. V shed 5 bases and J shed 12 bases, with 19 bases lying between them. The CDR3 length is 13 residues. Germline CDR1 and CDR2: MDHEN and SYDVKM. The CDR3 loop is CASSLPGPGVPFF. In DNA, the CDR3 is TGTGCCAGCAGTCTTCCGGGCCCGGGGGTCCCTTTCTTT. The variable domain in full, with the rest retrieved from reference TRBV28 and TRBJ1-1, is DVKVTQSSRYLVKRTGEKVFLECVQDMDHENMFWYRQDPGLGLRLIYFSYDVKMKEKGDIPEGYSVSREKKERFSLILESASTNQTSMYLCASSLPGPGVPFFGQGTRLTVV.

The chain joins TRBV29-1 to TRBJ1-6, with D possibly TRBD1 on 5 matching bases. The CDR3 is 14 amino acids. Trimming pared 6 bases from V and 1 base from J, leaving 10 bases between. The germline CDR1 and CDR2 sequences are SQVTM and ANQGSEA. The CDR3 here is CSVADSSYNSPLHF. As DNA, the CDR3 is TGCAGCGTAGCCGACAGTTCCTATAATTCACCCCTCCACTTT. Full variable domain (outside the CDR3, taken from reference TRBV29-1 and TRBJ1-6): SAVISQKPSRDICQRGTSLTIQCQVDSQVTMMFWYRQQPGQSLTLIATANQGSEATYESGFVIDKFPISRPNLTFSTLTVSNMSPEDSSIYLCSVADSSYNSPLHFGNGTRLTVT.

J is TRBJ2-7 and V is TRBV28; tentatively, D is TRBD1 (6 bases). CDR1 MDHEN and CDR2 SYDVKM come from the germline V gene. V gave up 9 bases and J gave up 5 bases, with 23 bases separating them. The CDR3 consists of 15 residues. The CDR3 loop is CASGGGQRQVNEQYV. CDR3 sequence (DNA): TGTGCCAGTGGTGGGGGCCAACGCCAAGTTAACGAGCAGTACGTC.

This clone was recorded only once. The J gene is TRBJ1-2, the V gene TRBV11-2; 12 positions agree with TRBD1. This CDR3 is 15 amino acids long. Germline CDR1 and CDR2: SGHAT and FQNNGV. Germline trimming cut 10 bases from V and 8 bases from J; bases unmatched to any gene: 14. DNA of the CDR3: TGTGCCACCTTTAGACCGGGACAGGGGGCGAAAGGCTACACCTTC. It codes for CATFRPGQGAKGYTF.

The J gene is TRBJ1-1, the V gene TRBV12-3 or TRBV12-4; 7 nucleotides match TRBD1. CDR3 length: 13 amino acids. Unmatched junction bases numbered 1, after V lost 2 bases and J lost 4 bases. DNA for the CDR3: TGTGCCAGCAGTTTAACAGGGGCCACTGAAGCTTTCTTT. Its translation: CASSLTGATEAFF.

This sequence joins TRBV29-1 and TRBJ1-1; the D is unclear. Trimming stripped 6 bases from V and 4 bases from J, with 12 bases between. CDR3 length: 12 amino acids. CDR1 and CDR2 (germline): SQVTM, ANQGSEA. DNA for the CDR3: TGCAGCGTGACCGGGGTAGCCACTGAAGCTTTCTTT. Its protein product is CSVTGVATEAFF.

The rearrangement joins TRBV7-9 to TRBJ1-1, with 7 positions matching TRBD1. Trimming cost V 5 bases and J 10 bases; bases outside gene matches: 10. CDR1 SEHNR and CDR2 FQNEAQ come from the germline V gene (reference sequence). This CDR3 region has 13 residues. The CDR3, as DNA: TGTGCCAGCAGCAAGGACAGGATTTCGCTAGCTTTCTTT. It encodes CASSKDRISLAFF.

The V and J genes are TRBV11-3 and TRBJ1-5; D perhaps matches TRBD1 (5 bases). Germline CDR1 SGHNT, CDR2 YENEEA. The ends were cut back, 4 bases at V and 7 bases at J, with 14 bases in the middle. The CDR3 sequence is 14 residues long. The CDR3 spells CASSYGGKRQPQHF. The DNA for the CDR3 is TGTGCCAGCAGCTACGGGGGTAAGCGACAGCCCCAGCATTTT. Variable domain in full (rest from reference TRBV11-3 and TRBJ1-5): EAGVVQSPRYKIIEKKQPVAFWCNPISGHNTLYWYLQNLGQGPELLIRYENEEAVDDSQLPKDRFSAERLKGVDSTLKIQPAELGDSAVYLCASSYGGKRQPQHFGDGTRLSIL.

Note on this clone: Other DNA sequences in this specimen translate into the identical CDR3. In DNA form, the CDR3 reads TGCGCCAGCAGCTTTGGAGAGAGCTCCTATAATTCACCCCTCCACTTT. Amino acids: CASSFGESSYNSPLHF. The V and J genes are TRBV5-1 and TRBJ1-6, with D hard to call. Germline CDR1 reads SGHRS; CDR2 reads YFSETQ. This CDR3 spans 16 amino acids. V was shortened by 2 bases and J by 0 bases, with 9 bases between the two germline ends.

The genes are TRBV2 and TRBJ1-1, with TRBD1 as a possible D gene (5 bases). Trimming pared 4 bases from V and 10 bases from J, leaving 13 bases between. This CDR3 is built from 12 residues. The germline gives CDR1 SNHLY, CDR2 FYNNEI. CDR3 bases: TGTGCCAGCAGTGTCCGCTCGGGGGGAGCTTTCTTT. Translated, it gives CASSVRSGGAFF. Together with reference TRBV2 and TRBJ1-1, the CDR3 gives the full variable domain: EPEVTQTPSHQVTQMGQEVILRCVPISNHLYFYWYRQILGQKVEFLVSFYNNEISEKSEIFDDQFSVERPDGSNFTLKIRSTKLEDSAMYFCASSVRSGGAFFGQGTRLTVV.

This rearrangement joins TRBV30 to TRBJ1-3; 9 nucleotides agree with TRBD1. Germline V CDR1 and CDR2: GTSNPN, SVGIG (reference sequence). CDR3 length equals 16 residues. The V segment lost 6 bases and the J segment 2 bases; nucleotides outside the gene matches: 11. The CDR3 DNA reads as TGTGCCTGCCCCGGGACAGGGATTCGGCCTGGAAACACCATATATTTT. Translation gives CACPGTGIRPGNTIYF.